Reported below is one TCR beta chain. Its antigen is unknown. V dropped 1 base and J dropped 1; count of bases not matched to a gene: 5. From germline, CDR1 is SGDLS and CDR2 YYNGEE. CDR3 length: 17 residues. Use of 60 Vbeta and 13 Jbeta primers characterized the PCR. Assay: immunoSEQ multiplex PCR; the TCRdb copy retains only in-frame clones and omits some. Here the sample spans about 200,000 clones, 70% being singletons. This sample was included in a study of cytomegalovirus exposure and HLA in healthy donors. Points from the study as a whole: TCR beta V segments were, for the most part, productive about 87% or about 30% of the time in an earlier analysis. Later analysis showed TCR association rates varying by HLA locus, highest for DRB1 and lowest for HLA-C. CMV serostatus was the sole immune exposure data available.

The rearrangement uses TRBV9 and TRBJ2-2; 9 nucleotides align to TRBD2. Input material: PBMCs. This TCR was sampled from a man aged 40-49 years in good health and CMV-seropositive. The CDR3 protein is CASSVQISGGNTGELFF. In DNA form, the CDR3 reads TGTGCCAGCAGCGTACAGATTAGCGGGGGGAACACCGGGGAGCTGTTTTTT.